These T cell receptor beta chains were read from a single sample in a study of blood T cell repertoires in COVID-19. Libraries were prepared by immunoSEQ multiplex PCR; TCRdb keeps only in-frame clonotypes and omits some of them. There are approximately 56,000 clones in the sample; 89% occur only once, and around 45% lies in the top ten. The specimen was peripheral blood. The receptors shown here come from a woman aged 60 to 75 with COVID-19, enrolled during active disease. CDR3s include the opening cysteine and the closing phenylalanine or tryptophan. Fields, in order: clone size, V gene, J gene, D gene, CDR3 DNA, CDR3 protein. A D gene is named only where the DNA matches it firmly. Expanded clones are given a class, and other clones once, few, many or no size at all.

clone_size: .; v_call: TRBV7-9; j_call: TRBJ2-6; d_call: TRBD1; cdr3_nt: TGTGCCAGCAGCTTGGCGGACAGGGAACGCTCTGGGGCCAACGTCCTGACTTTC; cdr3_aa: CASSLADRERSGANVLTF
clone_size: once; v_call: TRBV10-3; j_call: TRBJ1-3; d_call: .; cdr3_nt: TGTGCCATCAGTGAGCGACCAACAGGGAGTGGAAACACCATATATTTT; cdr3_aa: CAISERPTGSGNTIYF
clone_size: few; v_call: TRBV7-8; j_call: TRBJ1-2; d_call: TRBD1; cdr3_nt: TGTGCCAGCAGCTTAGTCGGGACAGGCTATGGCTACACCTTC; cdr3_aa: CASSLVGTGYGYTF
clone_size: few; v_call: TRBV4-1; j_call: TRBJ2-2; d_call: .; cdr3_nt: TGCGCCAGCAGCCAAAAAGCGACGAACACCGGGGAGCTGTTTTTT; cdr3_aa: CASSQKATNTGELFF
clone_size: .; v_call: TRBV30; j_call: TRBJ1-2; d_call: .; cdr3_nt: TGTGCCTGGAGTTTTCGGTTGTCGCGTGGCTATGGCTACACCTTC; cdr3_aa: CAWSFRLSRGYGYTF
clone_size: .; v_call: TRBV19; j_call: TRBJ2-3; d_call: TRBD1; cdr3_nt: TGTGCCAGTAGTATTCTTAAGACAGGGGTGAAACATACGCAGTATTTT; cdr3_aa: CASSILKTGVKHTQYF
clone_size: .; v_call: TRBV29-1; j_call: TRBJ1-2; d_call: TRBD1; cdr3_nt: TGCAGCGGGCTCGGGTCAGGGGGAGGTGGCTACACCTTC; cdr3_aa: CSGLGSGGGGYTF
clone_size: .; v_call: TRBV7-7; j_call: TRBJ2-2; d_call: .; cdr3_nt: TGTGCCAGCAGCAGAACCGGGACCGGGGAGCTGTTTTTT; cdr3_aa: CASSRTGTGELFF
clone_size: .; v_call: TRBV10-1; j_call: TRBJ2-5; d_call: TRBD2; cdr3_nt: TGCGCCAGCAGTGACGACGCGGGAGGGCAAGAGACCCAGTACTTC; cdr3_aa: CASSDDAGGQETQYF
clone_size: once; v_call: TRBV7-9; j_call: TRBJ1-2; d_call: TRBD1; cdr3_nt: TGTGCCAGCAGCAACGCACTAGAGACAGGGGTATCTCACTATGGCTACACCTTC; cdr3_aa: CASSNALETGVSHYGYTF
clone_size: .; v_call: TRBV7-2; j_call: TRBJ1-5; d_call: .; cdr3_nt: TGTGCCAGCAGCTCCAACAGGGGCAATCAGCCCCAGCATTTT; cdr3_aa: CASSSNRGNQPQHF
clone_size: .; v_call: TRBV4-1; j_call: TRBJ1-1; d_call: TRBD1; cdr3_nt: TGCGCCAGCAGCCAACCTACAGGGGGCTCGGGGGCTTTCTTT; cdr3_aa: CASSQPTGGSGAFF
clone_size: .; v_call: TRBV6-1; j_call: TRBJ1-4; d_call: .; cdr3_nt: TGTGCCAGCAGTGAAGGACTTCGCAAGGAAAAACTGTTTTTT; cdr3_aa: CASSEGLRKEKLFF
clone_size: .; v_call: TRBV3-1/TRBV3-2; j_call: TRBJ2-7; d_call: .; cdr3_nt: TGTGCCAGCAGCTCTAATATGGCCACCCCCGGGGAGCAGTACTTC; cdr3_aa: CASSSNMATPGEQYF
clone_size: .; v_call: TRBV18; j_call: TRBJ1-2; d_call: TRBD1; cdr3_nt: TGTGCCAGCTCACCGACAGGGGGCGATGGCTACACCTTC; cdr3_aa: CASSPTGGDGYTF
clone_size: .; v_call: TRBV5-1; j_call: TRBJ2-7; d_call: .; cdr3_nt: TGCGCCAGCAGCTTGACAGGTACTTACGAGCAGTACTTC; cdr3_aa: CASSLTGTYEQYF
clone_size: .; v_call: TRBV7-8; j_call: TRBJ2-7; d_call: TRBD1; cdr3_nt: TGTGCCAGCAGCTTAGAGAGACAGGGGTACTACGAGCAGTACTTC; cdr3_aa: CASSLERQGYYEQYF
clone_size: .; v_call: TRBV27; j_call: TRBJ1-6; d_call: TRBD1; cdr3_nt: TGTGCCAGCAGTTTGGGGACAGGGTATAATTCACCCCTCCACTTT; cdr3_aa: CASSLGTGYNSPLHF
clone_size: .; v_call: TRBV20-1; j_call: TRBJ1-1; d_call: .; cdr3_nt: TGCAGTGCTAGTCAGGGGTCCAACACTGAAGCTTTCTTT; cdr3_aa: CSASQGSNTEAFF
clone_size: .; v_call: TRBV2; j_call: TRBJ1-3; d_call: .; cdr3_nt: TGTGCCAGCAGTGTTTTCTCATCAGGAAGAAACACCATATATTTT; cdr3_aa: CASSVFSSGRNTIYF
clone_size: .; v_call: TRBV7-9; j_call: TRBJ2-1; d_call: TRBD2; cdr3_nt: TGTGCCAGCAGCGAAGGGAGCGGGGAAACGCAGTTCTTC; cdr3_aa: CASSEGSGETQFF
clone_size: once; v_call: TRBV7-2; j_call: TRBJ2-7; d_call: .; cdr3_nt: TGTGCCAGCAGCTTAGTTCAGGGAACCTACGAGCAGTACTTC; cdr3_aa: CASSLVQGTYEQYF
clone_size: .; v_call: TRBV6-2/TRBV6-3; j_call: TRBJ1-1; d_call: .; cdr3_nt: TGTGCCAGCAGTTACCCCGGGACACCTCACGGAAGAGCTTTCTTT; cdr3_aa: CASSYPGTPHGRAFF
clone_size: .; v_call: TRBV6-6; j_call: TRBJ1-5; d_call: .; cdr3_nt: TGTGCCAGCAGTTACGGTAGCTATCGCAATCAGCCCCAGCATTTT; cdr3_aa: CASSYGSYRNQPQHF
clone_size: .; v_call: TRBV2; j_call: TRBJ1-5; d_call: TRBD1; cdr3_nt: TGTGCCAGCAGTGAACAGGGGGATAGCAATCAGCCCCAGCATTTT; cdr3_aa: CASSEQGDSNQPQHF
clone_size: .; v_call: TRBV7-2; j_call: TRBJ1-5; d_call: .; cdr3_nt: TGTGCCAGCACCCTCAGGGTAGGGAGCAATCAGCCCCAGCATTTT; cdr3_aa: CASTLRVGSNQPQHF
clone_size: .; v_call: TRBV30; j_call: TRBJ2-4; d_call: .; cdr3_nt: TGTGCCTGGGGGGACTTCAAAAACATTCAGTACTTC; cdr3_aa: CAWGDFKNIQYF
clone_size: once; v_call: TRBV29-1; j_call: TRBJ2-1; d_call: TRBD2; cdr3_nt: TGCAGCGTTGATGGGACTATCTACAATGAGCAGTTCTTC; cdr3_aa: CSVDGTIYNEQFF
clone_size: once; v_call: TRBV7-6; j_call: TRBJ2-3; d_call: TRBD2; cdr3_nt: TGTGCCAGCAGCGCCGGGGGGTTTCCCACAGATACGCAGTATTTT; cdr3_aa: CASSAGGFPTDTQYF
clone_size: .; v_call: TRBV27; j_call: TRBJ2-7; d_call: .; cdr3_nt: TGTGCCAGCAGTTTATCGCGGGGAGCTAGGTACGAGCAGTACTTC; cdr3_aa: CASSLSRGARYEQYF
clone_size: .; v_call: TRBV2; j_call: TRBJ2-5; d_call: .; cdr3_nt: TGTGCCAGCAGGGCGGGCCTCCAAGAGACCCAGTACTTC; cdr3_aa: CASRAGLQETQYF
clone_size: once; v_call: TRBV20-1; j_call: TRBJ2-2; d_call: .; cdr3_nt: TGCAGTGCAACTTTAACCGGGGAGCTGTTTTTT; cdr3_aa: CSATLTGELFF
clone_size: .; v_call: TRBV9; j_call: TRBJ2-2; d_call: .; cdr3_nt: TGTGCCAGCAGCGAAACAGGTTTTTCCGGGGAGCTGTTTTTT; cdr3_aa: CASSETGFSGELFF
clone_size: .; v_call: TRBV7-9; j_call: TRBJ2-1; d_call: .; cdr3_nt: TGTGCCAGCAGCTTTAGCATAGACCTTCACAATGAGCAGTTCTTC; cdr3_aa: CASSFSIDLHNEQFF